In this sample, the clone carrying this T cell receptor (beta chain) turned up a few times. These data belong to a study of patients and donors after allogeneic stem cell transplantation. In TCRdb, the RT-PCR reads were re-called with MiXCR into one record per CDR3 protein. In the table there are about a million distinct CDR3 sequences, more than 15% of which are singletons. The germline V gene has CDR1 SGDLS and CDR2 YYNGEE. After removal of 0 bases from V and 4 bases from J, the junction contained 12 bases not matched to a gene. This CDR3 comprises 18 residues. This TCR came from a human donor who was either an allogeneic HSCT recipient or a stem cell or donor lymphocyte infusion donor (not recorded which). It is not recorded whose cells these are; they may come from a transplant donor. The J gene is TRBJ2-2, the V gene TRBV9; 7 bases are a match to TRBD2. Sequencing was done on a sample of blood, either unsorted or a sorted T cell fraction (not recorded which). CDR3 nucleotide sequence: TGTGCCAGCAGCGTAGTGGGGACGGGGGGAAGAATCACCGGGGAGCTGTTTTTT. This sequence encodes CASSVVGTGGRITGELFF.